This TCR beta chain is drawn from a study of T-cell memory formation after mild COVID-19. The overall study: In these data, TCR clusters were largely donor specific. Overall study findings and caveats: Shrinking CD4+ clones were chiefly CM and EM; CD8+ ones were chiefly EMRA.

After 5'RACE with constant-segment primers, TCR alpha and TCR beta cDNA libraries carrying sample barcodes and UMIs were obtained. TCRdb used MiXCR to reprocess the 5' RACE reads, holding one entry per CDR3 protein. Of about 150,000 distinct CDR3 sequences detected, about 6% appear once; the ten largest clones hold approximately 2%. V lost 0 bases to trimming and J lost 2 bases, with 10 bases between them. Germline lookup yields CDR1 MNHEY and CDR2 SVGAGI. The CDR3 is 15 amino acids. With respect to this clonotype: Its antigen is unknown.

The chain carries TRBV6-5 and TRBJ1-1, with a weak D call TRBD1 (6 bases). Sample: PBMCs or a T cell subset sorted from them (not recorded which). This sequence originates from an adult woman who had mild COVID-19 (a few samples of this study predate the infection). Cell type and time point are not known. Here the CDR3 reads CASSYSAGANTEAFF. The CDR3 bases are TGTGCCAGCAGTTACTCAGCAGGGGCAAACACTGAAGCTTTCTTT.